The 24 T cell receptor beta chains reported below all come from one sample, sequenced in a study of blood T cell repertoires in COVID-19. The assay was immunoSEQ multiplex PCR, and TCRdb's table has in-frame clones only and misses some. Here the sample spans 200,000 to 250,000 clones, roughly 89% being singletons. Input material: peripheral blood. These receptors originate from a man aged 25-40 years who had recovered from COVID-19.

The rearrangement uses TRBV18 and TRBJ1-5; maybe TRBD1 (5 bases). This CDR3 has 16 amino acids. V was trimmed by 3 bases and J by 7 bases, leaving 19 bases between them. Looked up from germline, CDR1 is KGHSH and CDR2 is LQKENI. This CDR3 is CASSPSGGGDGQPQHF. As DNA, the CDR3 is TGTGCCAGCTCACCGAGTGGCGGGGGGGACGGGCAGCCCCAGCATTTT.

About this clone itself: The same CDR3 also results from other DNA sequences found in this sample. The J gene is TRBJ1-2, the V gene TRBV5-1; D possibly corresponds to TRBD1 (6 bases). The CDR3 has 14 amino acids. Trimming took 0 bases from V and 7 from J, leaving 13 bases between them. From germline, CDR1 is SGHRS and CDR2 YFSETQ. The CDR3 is CASSLEPGVGGYTF. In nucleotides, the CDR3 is TGCGCCAGCAGCTTGGAGCCAGGGGTGGGTGGCTACACCTTC.

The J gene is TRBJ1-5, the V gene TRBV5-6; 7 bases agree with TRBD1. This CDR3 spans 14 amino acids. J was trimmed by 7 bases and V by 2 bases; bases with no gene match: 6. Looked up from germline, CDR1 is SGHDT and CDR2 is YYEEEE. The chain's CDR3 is CASSFLRGRQPQHF. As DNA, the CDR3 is TGTGCCAGCAGCTTTTTGAGGGGGCGGCAGCCCCAGCATTTT.

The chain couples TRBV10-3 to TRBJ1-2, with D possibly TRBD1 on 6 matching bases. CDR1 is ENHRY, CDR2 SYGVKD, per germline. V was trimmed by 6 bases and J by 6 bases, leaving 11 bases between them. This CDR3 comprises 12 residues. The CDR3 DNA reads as TGTGCCATCAGAGGGACATCTGATGGCTACACCTTC. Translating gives CAIRGTSDGYTF.

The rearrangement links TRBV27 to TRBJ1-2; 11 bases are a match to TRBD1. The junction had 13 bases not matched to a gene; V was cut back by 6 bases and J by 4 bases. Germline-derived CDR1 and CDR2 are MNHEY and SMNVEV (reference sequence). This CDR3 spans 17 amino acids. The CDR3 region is CASSPRTAGQGGYGYTF. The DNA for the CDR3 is TGTGCCAGCAGCCCCCGCACCGCGGGACAGGGGGGCTATGGCTACACCTTC.

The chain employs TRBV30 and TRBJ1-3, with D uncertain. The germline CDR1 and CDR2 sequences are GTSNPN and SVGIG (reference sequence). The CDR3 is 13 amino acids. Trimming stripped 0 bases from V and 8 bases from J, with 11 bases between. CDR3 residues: CAWSVRGLDTIYF. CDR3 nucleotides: TGTGCCTGGAGTGTACGAGGGTTGGACACCATATATTTT.

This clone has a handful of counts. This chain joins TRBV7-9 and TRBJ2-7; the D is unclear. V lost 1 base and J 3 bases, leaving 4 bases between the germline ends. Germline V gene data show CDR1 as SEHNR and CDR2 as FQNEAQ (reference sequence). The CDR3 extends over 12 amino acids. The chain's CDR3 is CASSLDIYEQYF. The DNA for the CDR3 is TGTGCCAGCAGCTTAGACATCTACGAGCAGTACTTC.

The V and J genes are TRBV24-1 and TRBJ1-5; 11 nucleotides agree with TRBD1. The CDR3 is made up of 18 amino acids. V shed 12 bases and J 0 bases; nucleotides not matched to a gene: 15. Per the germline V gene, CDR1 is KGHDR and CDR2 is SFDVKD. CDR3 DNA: TGTGCCCCTCAACCCCAGGACAGGGGGCACTATAGCAATCAGCCCCAGCATTTT. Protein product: CAPQPQDRGHYSNQPQHF.

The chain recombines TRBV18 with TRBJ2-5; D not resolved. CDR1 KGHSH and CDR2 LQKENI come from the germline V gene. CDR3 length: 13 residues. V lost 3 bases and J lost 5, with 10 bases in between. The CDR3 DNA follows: TGTGCCAGCTCACCTGGTCGCGCGGAGACCCAGTACTTC. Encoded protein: CASSPGRAETQYF.

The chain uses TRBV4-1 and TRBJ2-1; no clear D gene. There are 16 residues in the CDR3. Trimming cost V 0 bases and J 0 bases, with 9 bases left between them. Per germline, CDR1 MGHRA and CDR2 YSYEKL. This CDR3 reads CASSQDVLGSYNEQFF. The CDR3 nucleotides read TGCGCCAGCAGCCAAGATGTCCTAGGCTCCTACAATGAGCAGTTCTTC.

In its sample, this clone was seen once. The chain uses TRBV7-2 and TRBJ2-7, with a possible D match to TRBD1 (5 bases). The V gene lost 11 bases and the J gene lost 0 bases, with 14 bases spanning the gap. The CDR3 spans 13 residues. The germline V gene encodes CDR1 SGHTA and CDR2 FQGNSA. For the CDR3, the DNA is TGTGCCTGGGCAGGGCAAAACTCCTACGAGCAGTACTTC. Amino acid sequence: CAWAGQNSYEQYF.

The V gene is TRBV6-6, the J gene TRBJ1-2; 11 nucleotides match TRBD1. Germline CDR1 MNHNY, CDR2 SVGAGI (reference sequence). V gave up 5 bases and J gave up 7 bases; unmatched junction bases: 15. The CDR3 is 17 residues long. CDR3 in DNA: TGTGCCAGCAGTCATTGGGGACAGGGGGGGAATAATGCTGGCTACACCTTC. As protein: CASSHWGQGGNNAGYTF.

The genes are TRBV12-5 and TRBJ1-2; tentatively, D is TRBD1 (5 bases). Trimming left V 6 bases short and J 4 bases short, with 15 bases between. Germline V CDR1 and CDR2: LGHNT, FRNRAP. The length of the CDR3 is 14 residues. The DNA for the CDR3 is TGTGCTAGTGGCTCGGACGACAGACCCTATGGCTACACCTTC. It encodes CASGSDDRPYGYTF. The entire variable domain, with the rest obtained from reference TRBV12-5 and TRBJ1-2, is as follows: DARVTQTPRHKVTEMGQEVTMRCQPILGHNTVFWYRQTMMQGLELLAYFRNRAPLDDSGMPKDRFSAEMPDATLATLKIQPSEPRDSAVYFCASGSDDRPYGYTFGSGTRLTVV.

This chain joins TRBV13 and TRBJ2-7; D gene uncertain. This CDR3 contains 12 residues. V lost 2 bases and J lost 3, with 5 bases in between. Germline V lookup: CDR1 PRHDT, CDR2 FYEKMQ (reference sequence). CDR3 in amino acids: CASSLHGYEQYF. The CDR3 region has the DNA TGTGCCAGCAGCTTACACGGCTACGAGCAGTACTTC. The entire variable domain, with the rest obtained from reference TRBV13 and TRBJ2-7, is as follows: AAGVIQSPRHLIKEKRETATLKCYPIPRHDTVYWYQQGPGQDPQFLISFYEKMQSDKGSIPDRFSAQQFSDYHSELNMSSLELGDSALYFCASSLHGYEQYFGPGTRLTVT.

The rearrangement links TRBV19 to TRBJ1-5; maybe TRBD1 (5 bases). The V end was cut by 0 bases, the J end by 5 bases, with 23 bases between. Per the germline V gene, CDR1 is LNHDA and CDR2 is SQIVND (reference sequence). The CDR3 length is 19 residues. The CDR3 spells CASSIDPYLHFGHYQPQHF. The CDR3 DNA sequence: TGTGCCAGTAGTATAGATCCCTACTTACATTTCGGACATTATCAGCCCCAGCATTTT.

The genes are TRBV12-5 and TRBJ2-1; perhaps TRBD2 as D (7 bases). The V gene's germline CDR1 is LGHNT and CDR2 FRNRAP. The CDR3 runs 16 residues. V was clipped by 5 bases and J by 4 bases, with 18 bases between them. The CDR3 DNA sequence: TGTGCTAGTGGTCGTTTAGGGGAGGGGGGTTACAATGAGCAGTTCTTC. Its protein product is CASGRLGEGGYNEQFF.

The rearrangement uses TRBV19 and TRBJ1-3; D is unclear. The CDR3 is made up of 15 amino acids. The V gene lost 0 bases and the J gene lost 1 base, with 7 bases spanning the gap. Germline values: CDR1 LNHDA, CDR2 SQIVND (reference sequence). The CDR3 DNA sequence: TGTGCCAGTAGTATAGATACCAGTTCTGGAAACACCATATATTTT. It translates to CASSIDTSSGNTIYF.

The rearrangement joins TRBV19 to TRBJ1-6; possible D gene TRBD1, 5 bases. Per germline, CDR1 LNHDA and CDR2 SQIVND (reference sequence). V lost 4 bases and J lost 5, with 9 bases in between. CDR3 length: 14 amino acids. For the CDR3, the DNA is TGTGCCAGTAGTACCGGGACTGATAATTCACCCCTCCACTTT. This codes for CASSTGTDNSPLHF. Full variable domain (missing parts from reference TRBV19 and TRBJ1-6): DGGITQSPKYLFRKEGQNVTLSCEQNLNHDAMYWYRQDPGQGLRLIYYSQIVNDFQKGDIAEGYSVSREKKESFPLTVTSAQKNPTAFYLCASSTGTDNSPLHFGNGTRLTVT.

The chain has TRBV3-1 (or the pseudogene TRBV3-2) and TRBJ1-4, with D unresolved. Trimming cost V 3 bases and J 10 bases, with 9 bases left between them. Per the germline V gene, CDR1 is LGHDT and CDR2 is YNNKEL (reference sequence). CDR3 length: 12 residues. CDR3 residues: CASSQGGGKLFF. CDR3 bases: TGTGCCAGCAGCCAGGGAGGAGGAAAACTGTTTTTT.

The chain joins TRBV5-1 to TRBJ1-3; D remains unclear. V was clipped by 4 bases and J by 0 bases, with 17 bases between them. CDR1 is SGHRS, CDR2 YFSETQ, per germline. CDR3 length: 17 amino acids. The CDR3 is CASSAPDSGLSGNTIYF. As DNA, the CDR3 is TGCGCCAGCAGCGCCCCGGACTCCGGCCTCTCTGGAAACACCATATATTTT.

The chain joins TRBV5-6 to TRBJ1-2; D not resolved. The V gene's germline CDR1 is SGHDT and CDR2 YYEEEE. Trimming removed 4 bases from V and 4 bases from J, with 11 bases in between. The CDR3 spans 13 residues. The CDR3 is CASSRSGVYGYTF. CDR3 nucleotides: TGTGCCAGCAGCCGGTCCGGGGTCTATGGCTACACCTTC.

CDR3 in amino acids: CASSEAVFAQGKSPLHF. The CDR3 region has the DNA TGTGCCAGCAGTGAAGCGGTTTTTGCACAGGGAAAATCACCCCTCCACTTT. The chain links TRBV2 to TRBJ1-6, with D maybe TRBD1 (6 bases). CDR1 and CDR2 (germline): SNHLY, FYNNEI. The V and J ends lost 0 bases and 10 bases respectively, with 19 bases between them. The length of the CDR3 is 17 residues.

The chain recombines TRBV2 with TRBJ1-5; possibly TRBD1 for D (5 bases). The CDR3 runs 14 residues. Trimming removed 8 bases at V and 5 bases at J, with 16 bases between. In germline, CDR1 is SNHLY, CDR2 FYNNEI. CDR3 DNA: TGTGCCAGCTTAAGCACAGGAGTGGATCAGCCCCAGCATTTT. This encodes CASLSTGVDQPQHF.

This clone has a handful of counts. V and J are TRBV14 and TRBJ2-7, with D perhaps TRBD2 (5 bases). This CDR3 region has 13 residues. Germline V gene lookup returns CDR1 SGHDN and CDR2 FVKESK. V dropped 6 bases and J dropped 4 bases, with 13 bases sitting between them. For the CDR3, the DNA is TGTGCCAGCAGGCGCATCGGGGAATACGAGCAGTACTTC. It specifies CASRRIGEYEQYF.